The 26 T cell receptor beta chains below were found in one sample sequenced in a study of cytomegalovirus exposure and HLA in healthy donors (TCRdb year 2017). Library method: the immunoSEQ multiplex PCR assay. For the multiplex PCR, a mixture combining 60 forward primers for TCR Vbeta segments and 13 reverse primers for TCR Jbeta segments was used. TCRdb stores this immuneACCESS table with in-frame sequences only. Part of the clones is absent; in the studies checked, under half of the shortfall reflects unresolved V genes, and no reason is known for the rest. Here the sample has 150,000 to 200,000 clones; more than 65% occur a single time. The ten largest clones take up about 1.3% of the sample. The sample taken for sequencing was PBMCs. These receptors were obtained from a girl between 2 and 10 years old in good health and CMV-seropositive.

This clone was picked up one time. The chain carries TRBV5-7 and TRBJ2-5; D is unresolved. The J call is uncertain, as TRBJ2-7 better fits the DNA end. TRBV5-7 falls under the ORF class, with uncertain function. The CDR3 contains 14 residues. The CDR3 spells CASSLGSTGYEQYF. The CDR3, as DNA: TGTGCCAGCAGCTTGGGTTCCACGGGTTACGAGCAGTACTTC.

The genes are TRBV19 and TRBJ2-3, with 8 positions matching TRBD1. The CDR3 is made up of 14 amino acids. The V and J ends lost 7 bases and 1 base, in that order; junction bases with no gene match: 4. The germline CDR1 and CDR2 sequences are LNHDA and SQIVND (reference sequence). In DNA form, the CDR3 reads TGTGCCAGTACCGACAGGGGAGGCACAGATACGCAGTATTTT. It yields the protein CASTDRGGTDTQYF.

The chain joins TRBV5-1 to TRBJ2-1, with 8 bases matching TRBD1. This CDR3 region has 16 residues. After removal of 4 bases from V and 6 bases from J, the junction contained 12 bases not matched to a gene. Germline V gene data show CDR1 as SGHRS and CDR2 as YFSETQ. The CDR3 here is CASSERDRLFSNEQFF. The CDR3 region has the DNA TGCGCCAGCAGCGAAAGGGACAGGTTGTTCAGCAATGAGCAGTTCTTC.

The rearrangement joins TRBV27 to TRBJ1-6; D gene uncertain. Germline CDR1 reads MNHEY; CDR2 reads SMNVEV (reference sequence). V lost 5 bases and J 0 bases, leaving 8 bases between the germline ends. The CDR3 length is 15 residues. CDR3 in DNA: TGTGCCAGCAGTGAGGGCTTCTCCTATAATTCACCCCTCCACTTT. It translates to CASSEGFSYNSPLHF.

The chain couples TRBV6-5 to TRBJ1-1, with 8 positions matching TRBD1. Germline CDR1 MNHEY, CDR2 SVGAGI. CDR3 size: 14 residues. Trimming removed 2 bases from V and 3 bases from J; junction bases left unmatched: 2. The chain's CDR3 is CASSYADRDTEAFF. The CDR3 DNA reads TGTGCCAGCAGTTACGCGGACAGGGACACTGAAGCTTTCTTT.

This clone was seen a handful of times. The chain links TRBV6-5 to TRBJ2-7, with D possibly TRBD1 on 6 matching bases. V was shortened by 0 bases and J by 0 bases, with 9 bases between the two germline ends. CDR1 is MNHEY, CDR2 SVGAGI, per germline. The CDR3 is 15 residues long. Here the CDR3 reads CASSYSTGYSYEQYF. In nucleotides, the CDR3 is TGTGCCAGCAGTTACTCGACAGGTTACTCCTACGAGCAGTACTTC.

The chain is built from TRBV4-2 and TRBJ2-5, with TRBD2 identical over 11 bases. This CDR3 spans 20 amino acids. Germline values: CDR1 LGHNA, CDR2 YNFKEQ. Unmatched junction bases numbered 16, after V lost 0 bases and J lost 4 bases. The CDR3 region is CASSQEGLAGGLSVGETQYF. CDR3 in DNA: TGTGCCAGCAGCCAAGAGGGCTTAGCGGGGGGGCTCTCGGTGGGAGAGACCCAGTACTTC.

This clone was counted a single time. This chain's CDR3 is CASSSPPGGVKGDTQYF. Here the CDR3 DNA reads TGTGCCAGCAGCTCCCCCCCCGGGGGGGTAAAGGGAGATACGCAGTATTTT. The chain recombines TRBV5-6 with TRBJ2-3; TRBD2 agrees at 8 bases. V lost 3 bases to trimming and J lost 5 bases; unmatched junction nucleotides: 14. The CDR3 runs to 17 residues. The germline V gene encodes CDR1 SGHDT and CDR2 YYEEEE. Together with reference TRBV5-6 and TRBJ2-3, the CDR3 gives the full variable domain: DAGVTQSPTHLIKTRGQQVTLRCSPKSGHDTVSWYQQALGQGPQFIFQYYEEEERQRGNFPDRFSGHQFPNYSSELNVNALLLGDSALYLCASSSPPGGVKGDTQYFGPGTRLTVL.

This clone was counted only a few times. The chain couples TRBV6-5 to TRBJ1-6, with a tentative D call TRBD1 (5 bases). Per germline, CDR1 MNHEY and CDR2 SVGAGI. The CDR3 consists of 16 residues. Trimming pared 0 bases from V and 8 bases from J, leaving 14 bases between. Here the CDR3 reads CASSYSQAAKDSPLHF. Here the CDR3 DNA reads TGTGCCAGCAGTTACTCACAGGCTGCGAAGGATTCACCCCTCCACTTT.

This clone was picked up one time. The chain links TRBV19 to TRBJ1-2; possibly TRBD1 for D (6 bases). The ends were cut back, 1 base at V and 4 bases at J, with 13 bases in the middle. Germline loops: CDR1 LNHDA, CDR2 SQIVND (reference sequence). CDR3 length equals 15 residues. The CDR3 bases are TGTGCCAGTAGTATAGCTACAGGGTTCGGCTATGGCTACACCTTC. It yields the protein CASSIATGFGYGYTF.

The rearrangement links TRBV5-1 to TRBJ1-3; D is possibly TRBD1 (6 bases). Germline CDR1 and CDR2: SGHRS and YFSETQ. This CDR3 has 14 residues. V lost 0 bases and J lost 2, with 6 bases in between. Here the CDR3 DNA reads TGCGCCAGCAGCTTGGACAGGGCTGGAAACACCATATATTTT. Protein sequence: CASSLDRAGNTIYF.

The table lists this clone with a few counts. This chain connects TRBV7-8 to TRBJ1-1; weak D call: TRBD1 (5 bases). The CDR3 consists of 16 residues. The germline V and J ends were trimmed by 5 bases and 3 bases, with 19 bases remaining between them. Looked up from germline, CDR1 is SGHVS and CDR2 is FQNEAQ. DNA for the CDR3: TGTGCCAGCAGCCGACTTCGGGAGGGGATCCACACTGAAGCTTTCTTT. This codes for CASSRLREGIHTEAFF.

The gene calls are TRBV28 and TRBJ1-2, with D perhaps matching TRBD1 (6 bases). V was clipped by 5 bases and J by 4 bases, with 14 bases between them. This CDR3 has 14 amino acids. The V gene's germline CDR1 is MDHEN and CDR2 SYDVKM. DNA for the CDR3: TGTGCCAGCAGTCCGGTTACAGGGACCTATGGCTACACCTTC. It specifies CASSPVTGTYGYTF.

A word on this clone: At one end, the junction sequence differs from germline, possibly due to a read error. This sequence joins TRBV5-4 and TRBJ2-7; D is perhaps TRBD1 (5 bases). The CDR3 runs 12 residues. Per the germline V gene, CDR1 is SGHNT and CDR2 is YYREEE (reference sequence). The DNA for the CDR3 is TGTGCCAGCAGCTTGCAAGGGGATACTGGGAACTTC. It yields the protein CASSLQGDTGNF.

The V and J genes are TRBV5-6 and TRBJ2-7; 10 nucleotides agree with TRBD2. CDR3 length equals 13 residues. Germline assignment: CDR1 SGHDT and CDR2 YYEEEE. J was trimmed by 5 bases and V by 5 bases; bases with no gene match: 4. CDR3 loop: CASRSGTSDEQYF. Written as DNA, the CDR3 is TGTGCCAGCAGATCCGGGACTAGCGACGAGCAGTACTTC.

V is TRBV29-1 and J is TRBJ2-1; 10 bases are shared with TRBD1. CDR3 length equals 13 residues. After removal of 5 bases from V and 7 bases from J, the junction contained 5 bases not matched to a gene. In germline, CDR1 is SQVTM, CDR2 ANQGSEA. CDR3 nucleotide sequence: TGCAGCGTTCTAGGACAGGGGGGGAATGAGCAGTTCTTC. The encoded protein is CSVLGQGGNEQFF.

CDR3 amino acids: CASITGTAGVEITDTQYF. The CDR3 region has the DNA TGCGCCAGCATTACCGGGACAGCCGGTGTGGAAATCACAGATACGCAGTATTTT. The chain links TRBV10-1 to TRBJ2-3; 7 bases line up with TRBD1. V gave up 7 bases and J gave up 2 bases; unmatched junction bases: 18. The CDR3 has 18 residues. Germline V gene sequence: CDR1 WNHNN, CDR2 SYGVQD (reference sequence).

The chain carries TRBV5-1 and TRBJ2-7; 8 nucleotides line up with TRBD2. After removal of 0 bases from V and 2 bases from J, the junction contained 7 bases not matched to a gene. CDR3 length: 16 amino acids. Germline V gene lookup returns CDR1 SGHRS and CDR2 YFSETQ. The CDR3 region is CASSLVFAGGPYEQYF. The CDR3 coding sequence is TGCGCCAGCAGCTTGGTTTTTGCGGGAGGACCCTACGAGCAGTACTTC.

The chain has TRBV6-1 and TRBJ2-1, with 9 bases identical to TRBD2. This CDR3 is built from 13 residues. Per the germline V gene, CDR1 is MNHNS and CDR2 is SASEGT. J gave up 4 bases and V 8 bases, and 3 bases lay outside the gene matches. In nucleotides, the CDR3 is TGTGCCAGCGGGCGGGGGGGATACAATGAGCAGTTCTTC. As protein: CASGRGGYNEQFF.

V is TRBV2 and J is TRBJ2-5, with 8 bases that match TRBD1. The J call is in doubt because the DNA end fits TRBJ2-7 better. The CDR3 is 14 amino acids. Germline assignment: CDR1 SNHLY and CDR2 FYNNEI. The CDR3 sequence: CASSEQGASYEQYF. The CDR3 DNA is TGTGCCAGCAGTGAACAGGGGGCGTCCTACGAGCAGTACTTC.

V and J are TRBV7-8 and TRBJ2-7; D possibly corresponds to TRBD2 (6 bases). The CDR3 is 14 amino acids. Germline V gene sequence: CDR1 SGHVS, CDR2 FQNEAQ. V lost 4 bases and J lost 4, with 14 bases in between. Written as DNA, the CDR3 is TGTGCCAGCAGCTCAACTGGGGACTTATACGAGCAGTACTTC. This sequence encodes CASSSTGDLYEQYF.

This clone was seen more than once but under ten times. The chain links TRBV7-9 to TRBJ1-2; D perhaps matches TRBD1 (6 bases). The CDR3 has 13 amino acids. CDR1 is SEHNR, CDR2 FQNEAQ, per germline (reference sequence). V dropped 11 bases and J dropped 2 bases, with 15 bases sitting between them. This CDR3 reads CAGNSDRNYGYTF. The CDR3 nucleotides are TGTGCCGGCAATTCCGACAGGAACTATGGCTACACCTTC.

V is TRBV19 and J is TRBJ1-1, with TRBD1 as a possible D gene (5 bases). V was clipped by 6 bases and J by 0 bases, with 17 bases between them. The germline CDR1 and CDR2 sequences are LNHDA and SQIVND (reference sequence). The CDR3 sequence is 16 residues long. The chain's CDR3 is CASSARGVAMNTEAFF. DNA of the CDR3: TGTGCCAGTAGCGCGCGGGGGGTCGCGATGAACACTGAAGCTTTCTTT.

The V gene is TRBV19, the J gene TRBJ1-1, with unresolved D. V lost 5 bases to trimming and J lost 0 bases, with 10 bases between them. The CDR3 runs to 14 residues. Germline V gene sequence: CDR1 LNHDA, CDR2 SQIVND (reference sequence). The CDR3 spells CASSLQTLNTEAFF. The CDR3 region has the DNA TGTGCCAGTAGTTTACAGACATTGAACACTGAAGCTTTCTTT.

CDR3 sequence: CATPDRERTGELFF. CDR3 nucleotide sequence: TGTGCCACTCCCGACAGGGAGAGGACCGGGGAGCTGTTTTTT. The chain has TRBV6-1 and TRBJ2-2, with 7 bases identical to TRBD1. Trimming removed 10 bases from V and 5 bases from J; junction bases left unmatched: 10. This CDR3 has 14 amino acids. The germline gives CDR1 MNHNS, CDR2 SASEGT.

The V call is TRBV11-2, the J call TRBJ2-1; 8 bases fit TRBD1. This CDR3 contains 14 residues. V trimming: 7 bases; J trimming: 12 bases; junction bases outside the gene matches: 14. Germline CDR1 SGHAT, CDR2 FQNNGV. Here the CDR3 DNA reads TGTGCCAGCACCTCGGACAGGGTAGGAGTAGGGCAGTTCTTC. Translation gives CASTSDRVGVGQFF.